What follows are 14 T cell receptor beta chains derived from one specimen sequenced in a study of identical twins. TCRdb used MiXCR to reprocess the 5' RACE reads, holding one entry per CDR3 protein. Counted here are fewer than 900,000 distinct CDR3 sequences, 15% to 20% occurring once; the ten biggest clones make up around 14%. These data also formed part of another study, on T cells expressing NK-cell markers.

Material for sequencing was PBMCs. Source of these receptors: a woman aged 18-30 years in good health.

This clonotype was seen a few times. J is TRBJ2-1 and V is TRBV20-1; the D gene could be TRBD1 or TRBD2 (5 bases each). Trimming removed 8 bases from V and 0 bases from J, with 17 bases in between. Germline CDR1 is DFQATT and CDR2 is SNEGSKA (reference sequence). CDR3 length: 15 amino acids. The CDR3 sequence: CSPKGAGISYNEQFF. CDR3 coding DNA: TGCAGTCCAAAAGGGGCGGGTATCTCCTACAATGAGCAGTTCTTC.

The V call is TRBV11-3, the J call TRBJ2-3; no firm D call. This CDR3 contains 14 residues. Germline assignment: CDR1 SGHNT and CDR2 YENEEA. Trimming removed 5 bases at V and 0 bases at J, with 9 bases between. CDR3 sequence: CASSHLISTDTQYF. CDR3 in DNA: TGTGCCAGCAGCCACCTAATTAGCACAGATACGCAGTATTTT.

The V and J genes are TRBV7-9 and TRBJ1-2; 10 bases align to TRBD1. With V trimmed by 6 bases and J by 4 bases, 11 bases remained unmatched. This CDR3 is built from 16 residues. Germline V CDR1 and CDR2: SEHNR, FQNEAQ (reference sequence). The CDR3 coding sequence is TGTGCCAGCAGGGAGACAGGGGGCGCGTCTCGCTATGGCTACACCTTC. It encodes CASRETGGASRYGYTF. Based on the CDR3 plus reference TRBV7-9 and TRBJ1-2, the full variable domain is DTGVSQNPRHKITKRGQNVTFRCDPISEHNRLYWYRQTLGQGPEFLTYFQNEAQLEKSRLLSDRFSAERPKGSFSTLEIQRTEQGDSAMYLCASRETGGASRYGYTFGSGTRLTVV.

This clonotype was seen a few times. The chain is built from TRBV18 and TRBJ2-7, with D unclear. Trimming removed 4 bases from V and 2 bases from J, with 9 bases in between. This CDR3 is 13 amino acids long. The germline gives CDR1 KGHSH, CDR2 LQKENI. Written as DNA, the CDR3 is TGTGCCAGCTCACAAACGTCTACCTACGAGCAGTACTTC. Its protein product is CASSQTSTYEQYF.

This clonotype was counted at least ten times. The chain employs TRBV7-2 and TRBJ2-3; possibly TRBD1 for D (5 bases). The CDR3 sequence is 12 residues long. V lost 4 bases to trimming and J lost 8 bases, with 10 bases between them. Germline loops: CDR1 SGHTA, CDR2 FQGNSA. The CDR3 here is CASSSLGLTQYF. The CDR3 DNA reads TGTGCCAGCAGCTCCCTGGGGCTTACGCAGTATTTT.

The chain employs TRBV5-1 and TRBJ2-1; D is unclear. This CDR3 is 16 amino acids long. Germline assignment: CDR1 SGHRS and CDR2 YFSETQ. V lost 1 base to trimming and J lost 2 bases, with 13 bases between them. CDR3 residues: CASSLLIPPPYNEQFF. The CDR3 region has the DNA TGCGCCAGCAGCTTGCTTATCCCCCCACCCTACAATGAGCAGTTCTTC.

This chain connects TRBV20-1 to TRBJ2-2, with 8 bases that match TRBD2. The CDR3 has 13 residues. Germline trimming cut 0 bases from V and 7 bases from J; bases unmatched to any gene: 1. CDR1 is DFQATT and CDR2 is SNEGSKA in the germline V gene (reference sequence). CDR3 protein: CSAREGTSGELFF. CDR3 DNA: TGCAGTGCTAGAGAAGGGACTAGCGGGGAGCTGTTTTTT.

The chain joins TRBV4-3 to TRBJ1-1; D call uncertain. Trimming took off 1 base at V and 0 bases at J, with 9 bases between the two ends. The CDR3 length is 15 residues. CDR1 is LGHNA and CDR2 is YSLEER in the germline V gene. CDR3 sequence: CASSQGGAMNTEAFF. CDR3 in DNA: TGCGCCAGCAGCCAAGGGGGAGCCATGAACACTGAAGCTTTCTTT.

The chain couples TRBV2 to TRBJ1-2, with D possibly being TRBD1 (5 bases). Germline assignment: CDR1 SNHLY and CDR2 FYNNEI. This CDR3 spans 15 amino acids. The V end lost 0 bases, the J end lost 2 bases, and 10 bases lay between the germline ends. This CDR3 is CASSEARDGNYGYTF. The CDR3, as DNA: TGTGCCAGCAGTGAAGCACGGGACGGCAACTATGGCTACACCTTC.

The chain carries TRBV29-1 and TRBJ1-2; the D gene is possibly TRBD1 (5 bases). Trimming took off 3 bases at V and 4 bases at J, with 21 bases between the two ends. CDR1 and CDR2 (germline): SQVTM, ANQGSEA. This CDR3 comprises 16 residues. Here the CDR3 reads CSVDRVTTGHGYGYTF. The DNA for the CDR3 is TGCAGCGTTGATAGGGTAACAACGGGGCACGGCTATGGCTACACCTTC. Looking up the rest from reference TRBV29-1 and TRBJ1-2 gives the full variable domain: SAVISQKPSRDICQRGTSLTIQCQVDSQVTMMFWYRQQPGQSLTLIATANQGSEATYESGFVIDKFPISRPNLTFSTLTVSNMSPEDSSIYLCSVDRVTTGHGYGYTFGSGTRLTVV.

Only a few counts were recorded for this clonotype. The chain recombines TRBV3-1 with TRBJ1-1, with 9 nucleotides matching TRBD1. Germline V gene data show CDR1 as LGHDT and CDR2 as YNNKEL (reference sequence). This CDR3 comprises 11 residues. V lost 7 bases to trimming and J lost 11 bases; unmatched junction nucleotides: 5. For the CDR3, the DNA is TGTGCCAGCATCCGACAGGGGGAGGCTTTCTTT. Its protein product is CASIRQGEAFF.

This clonotype occurred a few times. V and J are TRBV10-3 and TRBJ2-4; D ambiguous. Germline CDR1 ENHRY, CDR2 SYGVKD. The CDR3 totals 15 residues. The V end lost 2 bases, the J end lost 2 bases, and 10 bases lay between the germline ends. CDR3 in amino acids: CAISEPGSSKNIQYF. CDR3 bases: TGTGCCATCAGTGAGCCGGGCAGTTCCAAAAACATTCAGTACTTC.

V usage is TRBV5-4 and J usage is TRBJ2-7; 9 bases are shared with TRBD2. This CDR3 contains 15 residues. J gave up 3 bases and V 5 bases, and 9 bases lay outside the gene matches. CDR1 is SGHNT and CDR2 is YYREEE in the germline V gene (reference sequence). The CDR3 reads CASSVAREGSYEQYF. For the CDR3, the DNA is TGTGCCAGCAGTGTGGCGCGGGAGGGTAGCTACGAGCAGTACTTC.

This clonotype has only a few counts. The chain employs TRBV7-9 and TRBJ2-3; D might be TRBD1 or TRBD2, each matching 6 bases. In germline, CDR1 is SEHNR, CDR2 FQNEAQ (reference sequence). This CDR3 has 17 residues. The ends were cut back, 5 bases at V and 0 bases at J, with 18 bases in the middle. The CDR3 spells CASSRGPHTSSTDTQYF. The CDR3 DNA reads TGTGCCAGCAGCCGGGGGCCGCACACCTCTAGCACAGATACGCAGTATTTT.